These 32 T cell receptor beta chains were all obtained from the same sample, sequenced in a study of CD8+ T cells in alopecia areata (dated by TCRdb to between 2017 and 2018). Libraries were built with the immunoSEQ multiplex PCR assay. RNA was extracted from all samples and reverse transcribed into cDNA, which served as template for TCR sequencing. TCRdb stores this immuneACCESS table with in-frame sequences only. Part of the clones is absent; in the studies checked, under half of the shortfall reflects unresolved V genes, and no reason is known for the rest. Recorded for this sample are roughly 200,000 clones; roughly 64% of them occurred a single time. The top ten clones comprise roughly 13% of the sample. The time point label corresponds to: 24 weeks on oral tofacitinib. The treatment or condition label corresponds to: oral pan-JAK inhibitor, 5-10 mg twice daily. The sample in question was CD8+ T cells sorted from blood, obtained at week 24, from a patient treated with tofacitinib. The receptors stem from a human donor with alopecia areata.

This sequence joins TRBV9 and TRBJ1-2; possible D gene TRBD1, 5 bases. Germline values: CDR1 SGDLS, CDR2 YYNGEE. The CDR3 consists of 17 residues. Trimming removed 3 bases at V and 6 bases at J, with 24 bases between. In DNA form, the CDR3 reads TGTGCCAGCAGCGCCTACATACAGGTTAGCCGATTAGATGGCTACACCTTC. Protein product: CASSAYIQVSRLDGYTF.

Regarding this clone: The junction departs from germline at one end; a sequencing error may be responsible. This sequence joins TRBV9 and TRBJ2-1, with D possibly TRBD2 on 5 matching bases. From germline, CDR1 is SGDLS and CDR2 YYNGEE. The CDR3 is made up of 11 amino acids. The DNA for the CDR3 is TGTGCCAGCAGCGTAGGTCCTCCGGGGATCTTC. Its protein is CASSVGPPGIF.

This sequence joins TRBV27 and TRBJ2-1; TRBD1 matches at 8 bases. Germline loops: CDR1 MNHEY, CDR2 SMNVEV (reference sequence). This CDR3 contains 14 residues. With 7 bases clipped from V and 6 bases from J, the junction kept 8 bases outside the gene matches. CDR3 region: CASTWGTGINEQFF. Written as DNA, the CDR3 is TGTGCCAGCACTTGGGGGACAGGAATCAATGAGCAGTTCTTC.

V and J are TRBV5-6 and TRBJ1-2; D gene uncertain. Per the germline V gene, CDR1 is SGHDT and CDR2 is YYEEEE. The CDR3 runs 13 residues. Trimming stripped 0 bases from V and 8 bases from J, with 11 bases between. CDR3 region: CASSLESSYGYTF. The CDR3 DNA is TGTGCCAGCAGCTTGGAGTCCTCCTACGGCTACACCTTC.

The table lists this clone with a few counts. The chain links TRBV7-9 to TRBJ1-2; D perhaps matches TRBD1 (5 bases). Between the trimmed V and J ends, which lost 6 bases and 4 bases, there was a span of 21 bases. In germline, CDR1 is SEHNR, CDR2 FQNEAQ (reference sequence). CDR3 size: 16 residues. CDR3 region: CASSQKSRESGYGYTF. CDR3 bases: TGTGCCAGCAGTCAGAAAAGCAGGGAGTCGGGCTATGGCTACACCTTC.

The chain has TRBV7-9 and TRBJ1-1; D remains ambiguous. CDR3 length equals 11 residues. The V gene lost 8 bases and the J gene lost 2 bases, with 6 bases spanning the gap. Germline CDR1 reads SEHNR; CDR2 reads FQNEAQ (reference sequence). The CDR3 loop is CASWSNTEAFF. As DNA, the CDR3 is TGTGCCAGCTGGTCTAACACTGAAGCTTTCTTT.

The chain carries TRBV29-1 and TRBJ1-4; D may be TRBD1 (5 bases). The germline V gene encodes CDR1 SQVTM and CDR2 ANQGSEA. V lost 5 bases, J lost 8 bases, and 9 bases lay in between. The CDR3 covers 11 residues. The CDR3 loop reads CSVWGDEKLFF. CDR3 sequence (DNA): TGCAGCGTTTGGGGGGACGAAAAACTGTTTTTT.

V usage is TRBV7-9 and J usage is TRBJ2-5; perhaps D is TRBD1 or TRBD2 (5 bases each). The J call may be in error: the DNA end matches TRBJ2-7 better. This CDR3 has 15 residues. Germline loops: CDR1 SEHNR, CDR2 FQNEAQ (reference sequence). The DNA for the CDR3 is TGTGCCAGCAGCCTTAGGGCCGAGAGGGGCGACGAGCAGTACTTC. Translated: CASSLRAERGDEQYF.

About this clone: The same CDR3 can be traced to other DNA sequences in this sample. V gene TRBV7-6 combines with J gene TRBJ2-7; a weak D match, TRBD2 (6 bases). CDR1 is SGHVS, CDR2 FNYEAQ, per germline. This CDR3 is 12 amino acids long. CDR3 residues: CAVSGGGYEQYF. In DNA form, the CDR3 reads TGTGCTGTATCCGGGGGTGGCTACGAGCAGTACTTC.

V gene TRBV27 combines with J gene TRBJ1-5; unclear D gene. V dropped 2 bases and J dropped 6 bases, with 11 bases sitting between them. CDR3 length: 14 amino acids. The germline gives CDR1 MNHEY, CDR2 SMNVEV (reference sequence). DNA for the CDR3: TGTGCCAGCAGTTTAGGAGGGAATCTTCAGCCCCAGCATTTT. Translated: CASSLGGNLQPQHF.

The rearrangement joins TRBV18 to TRBJ1-5, with D possibly being TRBD1 (6 bases). In germline, CDR1 is KGHSH, CDR2 LQKENI. CDR3 length: 14 amino acids. The ends were cut back, 6 bases at V and 7 bases at J, with 16 bases in the middle. CDR3 DNA sequence: TGTGCCAGCTCCCTCAATCAGGGGTTACAGCCCCAGCATTTT. Translation gives CASSLNQGLQPQHF.

The sample holds a few counts of this clone. The chain recombines TRBV9 with TRBJ2-5; maybe TRBD2 (7 bases). V lost 6 bases to trimming and J lost 4 bases, with 19 bases between them. From germline, CDR1 is SGDLS and CDR2 YYNGEE. The CDR3 has 15 amino acids. CDR3 nucleotides: TGTGCCAGCACCTCCGGCGGGGGCGATTCAGAGACCCAGTACTTC. This codes for CASTSGGGDSETQYF.

The genes are TRBV4-1 and TRBJ2-7; D may correspond to TRBD1 or TRBD2 (6 bases each). The CDR3 has 15 amino acids. The V and J ends lost 4 bases and 4 bases respectively, with 17 bases between them. The germline CDR1 and CDR2 sequences are MGHRA and YSYEKL. CDR3 sequence (DNA): TGCGCCAGCAGCCCCCTAGCATCGGGGGCATACGAGCAGTACTTC. Translating gives CASSPLASGAYEQYF.

The chain couples TRBV4-1 to TRBJ1-4, with no clear D. This CDR3 comprises 14 residues. CDR1 is MGHRA, CDR2 YSYEKL, per germline. V was pared by 1 base and J by 3 bases, with 6 bases between. The CDR3 nucleotides are TGCGCCAGCAGCCAAGCACAGCCTAATGAAAAACTGTTTTTT. Its translation: CASSQAQPNEKLFF.

This chain uses TRBV10-3 with TRBJ2-1; 8 bases match TRBD2. This CDR3 region has 14 residues. CDR1 ENHRY and CDR2 SYGVKD come from the germline V gene. V lost 8 bases to trimming and J lost 6 bases; unmatched junction nucleotides: 9. Here the CDR3 reads CAIGPGLEGNEQFF. The DNA for the CDR3 is TGTGCCATCGGGCCGGGACTAGAAGGCAATGAGCAGTTCTTC.

This clone has just a few counts. V usage is TRBV5-6 and J usage is TRBJ1-1; D is uncertain. The CDR3 sequence is 14 residues long. CDR1 and CDR2 (germline): SGHDT, YYEEEE. V was clipped by 3 bases and J by 2 bases, with 11 bases between them. CDR3 in DNA: TGTGCCAGCAGCTACCCGTCGGGCAACACTGAAGCTTTCTTT. The encoded protein is CASSYPSGNTEAFF.

The gene calls are TRBV7-3 and TRBJ2-5, with 9 positions matching TRBD1. The CDR3 length is 14 residues. V shed 1 base and J 4 bases; nucleotides not matched to a gene: 1. The germline V gene has CDR1 SGHTA and CDR2 FQGTGA. The CDR3 reads CASSLRQGVETQYF. The CDR3 nucleotides are TGTGCCAGCAGCTTAAGACAGGGGGTAGAGACCCAGTACTTC.

The J gene is TRBJ1-2, the V gene TRBV29-1; TRBD1 matches 8 bases. Germline trimming cut 7 bases from V and 8 bases from J; bases unmatched to any gene: 12. CDR3 length equals 13 residues. The germline V gene has CDR1 SQVTM and CDR2 ANQGSEA. The CDR3 DNA reads as TGCAGCGGTACTGAACAGGGGGAGATGGGCTACACCTTC. It is translated as CSGTEQGEMGYTF. The variable domain in full, with the rest retrieved from reference TRBV29-1 and TRBJ1-2, is SAVISQKPSRDICQRGTSLTIQCQVDSQVTMMFWYRQQPGQSLTLIATANQGSEATYESGFVIDKFPISRPNLTFSTLTVSNMSPEDSSIYLCSGTEQGEMGYTFGSGTRLTVV.

V usage is TRBV27 and J usage is TRBJ1-2; perhaps TRBD1 as D (5 bases). The CDR3 sequence is 15 residues long. With 5 bases removed from V and 0 bases from J, the gap between germline ends came to 13 bases. Germline V lookup: CDR1 MNHEY, CDR2 SMNVEV (reference sequence). The CDR3 DNA follows: TGTGCCAGCAGTCAATACAGGTCCCCTAACTATGGCTACACCTTC. Amino acid sequence: CASSQYRSPNYGYTF.

V and J are TRBV5-7 and TRBJ1-2, with 7 positions matching TRBD1. TRBV5-7 is an ORF, and what it does is uncertain. The CDR3 is 13 residues long. The J segment lost 3 bases and the V segment lost 2 bases, leaving 1 base of the junction unmatched. CDR3 region: CASSFGTDYGYTF. The CDR3 DNA reads TGTGCCAGCAGCTTCGGGACAGACTATGGCTACACCTTC.

The chain is built from TRBV10-2 and TRBJ2-1; a weak D match, TRBD2 (5 bases). The CDR3 is 13 amino acids. Germline-derived CDR1 and CDR2 are WSHSY and SAAADI. Trimming left V 6 bases short and J 5 bases short, with 11 bases between. Here the CDR3 reads CASSYSGDNEQFF. DNA of the CDR3: TGCGCCAGCAGCTATTCCGGGGACAATGAGCAGTTCTTC.

The chain is built from TRBV5-6 and TRBJ2-2; D is uncertain. Trimming stripped 1 base from V and 5 bases from J, with 12 bases between. The CDR3 spans 15 residues. The germline V gene has CDR1 SGHDT and CDR2 YYEEEE. The CDR3 DNA sequence: TGTGCCAGCAGCTTGCCCTCTCAAGGAACCGGGGAGCTGTTTTTT. The encoded protein is CASSLPSQGTGELFF.

The chain has TRBV15 and TRBJ2-1; 8 bases map to TRBD1. Looked up from germline, CDR1 is LNHNV and CDR2 is YYDKDF (reference sequence). V was pared by 0 bases and J by 5 bases, with 6 bases of the junction left unmatched. This CDR3 contains 16 residues. The CDR3 DNA follows: TGTGCCACCAGCAGAGATAAAGAGGACAGGGACAATGAGCAGTTCTTC. Protein product: CATSRDKEDRDNEQFF.

J is TRBJ2-4 and V is TRBV25-1; D not resolved. This CDR3 contains 14 residues. V was shortened by 6 bases and J by 0 bases, with 9 bases between the two germline ends. In germline, CDR1 is MGHDK, CDR2 SYGVNS. This CDR3 reads CASSPQVAKNIQYF. CDR3 nucleotides: TGTGCCAGCAGCCCCCAAGTAGCCAAAAACATTCAGTACTTC.

This clone has just a few counts. This chain joins TRBV7-2 and TRBJ2-5; tentative D call: TRBD2 (7 bases). The CDR3 runs 14 residues. Germline V gene data show CDR1 as SGHTA and CDR2 as FQGNSA. Trimming shortened V by 3 bases and J by 5 bases, and 13 bases separated the two germline ends. The CDR3 reads CASSLGGGAETQYF. The CDR3 nucleotides are TGTGCCAGCAGCTTGGGAGGGGGGGCCGAGACCCAGTACTTC.

The chain has TRBV4-1 and TRBJ2-6; weak D call: TRBD2 (5 bases). The CDR3 covers 18 residues. Per the germline V gene, CDR1 is MGHRA and CDR2 is YSYEKL. V was clipped by 6 bases and J by 0 bases, with 18 bases between them. The CDR3 coding sequence is TGCGCCAGCAGACTAGGAGCCTCGACCTCCTCTGGGGCCAACGTCCTGACTTTC. It yields the protein CASRLGASTSSGANVLTF.

This clone was seen a handful of times. The rearrangement links TRBV29-1 to TRBJ2-7, with 8 positions matching TRBD1. Germline CDR1 SQVTM, CDR2 ANQGSEA. This CDR3 region has 15 residues. Unmatched junction bases numbered 16, after V lost 7 bases and J lost 5 bases. The CDR3 is CSAAPVGQGMDEQYF. Written as DNA, the CDR3 is TGCAGCGCCGCCCCAGTCGGACAGGGTATGGACGAGCAGTACTTC.

This chain uses TRBV27 with TRBJ1-1; 7 bases fit TRBD1. The CDR3 extends over 13 amino acids. The V gene's germline CDR1 is MNHEY and CDR2 SMNVEV (reference sequence). Germline trimming cut 6 bases from V and 1 base from J; bases unmatched to any gene: 2. In DNA, the CDR3 is TGTGCCAGCAGGACAGGGACGAACACTGAAGCTTTCTTT. It is translated as CASRTGTNTEAFF.

About this clone itself: Other DNA sequences in this specimen translate into the identical CDR3. The rearrangement links TRBV12-5 to TRBJ2-7, with D uncertain. Germline assignment: CDR1 LGHNT and CDR2 FRNRAP. Trimming shortened V by 0 bases and J by 5 bases, and 2 bases separated the two germline ends. The CDR3 is made up of 11 amino acids. CDR3 region: CASGLVDEQYF. The CDR3 region has the DNA TGTGCTAGTGGTTTGGTTGACGAGCAGTACTTC. Together with reference TRBV12-5 and TRBJ2-7, the CDR3 gives the full variable domain: DARVTQTPRHKVTEMGQEVTMRCQPILGHNTVFWYRQTMMQGLELLAYFRNRAPLDDSGMPKDRFSAEMPDATLATLKIQPSEPRDSAVYFCASGLVDEQYFGPGTRLTVT.

This clone has more than one count but fewer than ten. The chain recombines TRBV15 with TRBJ1-2; no definite D call. Germline values: CDR1 LNHNV, CDR2 YYDKDF (reference sequence). The CDR3 consists of 15 residues. The ends were cut back, 0 bases at V and 0 bases at J, with 8 bases in the middle. CDR3 region: CATSRERHANYGYTF. DNA of the CDR3: TGTGCCACCAGCAGAGAACGCCACGCTAACTATGGCTACACCTTC.

The rearrangement links TRBV2 to TRBJ1-2; the D is unclear. The V and J ends lost 4 bases and 4 bases respectively, with 10 bases between them. Per the germline V gene, CDR1 is SNHLY and CDR2 is FYNNEI. The CDR3 length is 13 residues. The CDR3 sequence: CASSGRTVYGYTF. The CDR3 DNA is TGTGCCAGCAGTGGACGGACGGTCTATGGCTACACCTTC.

In its sample, this clone was seen a few times. The chain couples TRBV2 to TRBJ2-7; perhaps TRBD1 as D (5 bases). The CDR3 extends over 15 amino acids. V was shortened by 8 bases and J by 2 bases, with 19 bases between the two germline ends. Germline CDR1 and CDR2: SNHLY and FYNNEI. CDR3 bases: TGTGCCAGCCAGATTCAGGGTATGATGCCCTACGAGCAGTACTTC. Residues: CASQIQGMMPYEQYF.